The 22 T cell receptor beta chains listed next were all sequenced from one sample in a study of cytomegalovirus exposure and HLA in healthy donors. Primers for the PCR totalled 60 Vbeta and 13 Jbeta. Generated by immunoSEQ multiplex PCR, the TCRdb table keeps only in-frame clones and is missing some. The sample totals under 150,000 clones. Sequenced sample: PBMCs. The receptors derive from a woman aged 55-69 years in good health and CMV-seronegative.

The rearrangement joins TRBV5-1 to TRBJ1-2; 7 nucleotides agree with TRBD1. With V trimmed by 0 bases and J by 5 bases, 4 bases remained unmatched. This CDR3 has 14 residues. The germline gives CDR1 SGHRS, CDR2 YFSETQ. DNA of the CDR3: TGCGCCAGCAGCTTGGAGGGACAGAAATATGGCTACACCTTC. This translates into CASSLEGQKYGYTF.

V gene TRBV7-8 combines with J gene TRBJ1-4; D is perhaps TRBD1 (5 bases). CDR3 length: 16 residues. V lost 5 bases, J lost 0 bases, and 13 bases lay in between. Germline V gene sequence: CDR1 SGHVS, CDR2 FQNEAQ. CDR3 DNA sequence: TGTGCCAGCAGCAAAGCCAGGGTAACAACTAATGAAAAACTGTTTTTT. Its protein is CASSKARVTTNEKLFF.

J is TRBJ1-1 and V is TRBV5-6, with D unresolved. Per germline, CDR1 SGHDT and CDR2 YYEEEE. The V and J ends lost 1 base and 3 bases respectively, with 13 bases between them. CDR3 length: 15 amino acids. The CDR3 nucleotides are TGTGCCAGCAGCTTGCAGGAATATTTGTACACTGAAGCTTTCTTT. Translated, it gives CASSLQEYLYTEAFF.

The chain employs TRBV6-1 and TRBJ1-5, with D maybe TRBD1 (5 bases). CDR3 length: 15 residues. Trimming left V 6 bases short and J 6 bases short, with 18 bases between. The V gene's germline CDR1 is MNHNS and CDR2 SASEGT. The DNA for the CDR3 is TGTGCCAGCAGGAAGACCACCCCCAGGGTTCAGCCCCAGCATTTT. It codes for CASRKTTPRVQPQHF.

V and J are TRBV4-1 and TRBJ1-2, with D maybe TRBD1 (5 bases). V was shortened by 1 base and J by 4 bases, with 16 bases between the two germline ends. Germline loops: CDR1 MGHRA, CDR2 YSYEKL. The CDR3 spans 16 residues. This CDR3 is CASSQAVGAGSYGYTF. The CDR3 DNA is TGCGCCAGCAGCCAAGCCGTTGGGGCCGGGAGCTATGGCTACACCTTC.

The gene calls are TRBV7-3 and TRBJ1-5, with D uncertain. Germline CDR1 is SGHTA and CDR2 is FQGTGA. The CDR3 loop spans 13 amino acids. Trimming pared 3 bases from V and 5 bases from J, leaving 8 bases between. The CDR3 DNA reads as TGTGCCAGCAGCTTGAGGGTCGATCAGCCCCAGCATTTT. This codes for CASSLRVDQPQHF.

The chain is built from TRBV2 and TRBJ1-2; 11 bases map to TRBD1. V dropped 6 bases and J dropped 7; count of bases not matched to a gene: 10. The CDR3 has 15 amino acids. CDR1 and CDR2 (germline): SNHLY, FYNNEI. The CDR3: CASRAVGQGEGGYTF. CDR3 nucleotides: TGTGCCAGCAGGGCCGTGGGACAGGGGGAAGGTGGCTACACCTTC.

The chain uses TRBV11-2 and TRBJ2-3; perhaps TRBD2 as D (6 bases). Per germline, CDR1 SGHAT and CDR2 FQNNGV. The CDR3 runs 14 residues. The V end was cut by 9 bases, the J end by 1 base, with 14 bases between. The CDR3 protein is CASKGGVGTDTQYF. For the CDR3, the DNA is TGTGCCAGTAAAGGCGGGGTCGGCACAGATACGCAGTATTTT. The full variable domain, its missing parts supplied by reference TRBV11-2 and TRBJ2-3, is EAGVAQSPRYKIIEKRQSVAFWCNPISGHATLYWYQQILGQGPKLLIQFQNNGVVDDSQLPKDRFSAERLKGVDSTLKIQPAKLEDSAVYLCASKGGVGTDTQYFGPGTRLTVL.

The V gene is TRBV11-2, the J gene TRBJ1-3, with a tentative D call TRBD1 (6 bases). The CDR3 totals 14 residues. CDR1 is SGHAT and CDR2 is FQNNGV in the germline V gene. The V end lost 4 bases, the J end lost 8 bases, and 15 bases lay between the germline ends. The CDR3 DNA follows: TGTGCCAGCAGCTCGGGGACACTGGGGGACACCATATATTTT. Protein product: CASSSGTLGDTIYF.

This chain connects TRBV5-1 to TRBJ2-1; 10 bases fit TRBD2. Germline V gene sequence: CDR1 SGHRS, CDR2 YFSETQ. The CDR3 is 15 residues long. V shed 6 bases, J shed 5 bases, and the junction held 8 bases outside the gene matches. DNA of the CDR3: TGCGCCAGCACCTTAAGACTAGCGGGTCACAATGAGCAGTTCTTC. Encoded protein: CASTLRLAGHNEQFF.

The chain has TRBV7-9 and TRBJ2-7; D is unresolved. V was shortened by 5 bases and J by 3 bases, with 8 bases between the two germline ends. The CDR3 has 12 residues. Germline CDR1 is SEHNR and CDR2 is FQNEAQ (reference sequence). The CDR3: CASSENHYEQYF. CDR3 coding DNA: TGTGCCAGCAGCGAGAATCACTACGAGCAGTACTTC.

The chain combines TRBV2 with TRBJ2-7; D is unclear. The ends were cut back, 6 bases at V and 0 bases at J, with 18 bases in the middle. CDR3 length: 16 amino acids. Germline loops: CDR1 SNHLY, CDR2 FYNNEI. The CDR3 here is CASRPEWRLSSYEQYF. DNA for the CDR3: TGTGCCAGCAGGCCCGAATGGCGGTTATCCTCCTACGAGCAGTACTTC.

This sequence joins TRBV28 and TRBJ1-2; perhaps TRBD1 as D (6 bases). The V gene lost 10 bases and the J gene lost 8 bases, with 14 bases spanning the gap. The CDR3 contains 11 residues. CDR1 is MDHEN, CDR2 SYDVKM, per germline. CDR3 loop: CATNREKGYTF. CDR3 bases: TGTGCCACCAACAGGGAGAAGGGCTACACCTTC.

This chain connects TRBV28 to TRBJ1-5, with 7 bases fitting TRBD1. CDR3 length: 15 residues. Per germline, CDR1 MDHEN and CDR2 SYDVKM. J was trimmed by 3 bases and V by 2 bases; bases with no gene match: 4. As DNA, the CDR3 is TGTGCCAGCAGTTTAGCAGGGGGGTCCAATCAGCCCCAGCATTTT. Translating it yields CASSLAGGSNQPQHF.

The chain joins TRBV19 to TRBJ2-7; 9 nucleotides agree with TRBD1. With 9 bases clipped from V and 4 bases from J, the junction kept 7 bases outside the gene matches. CDR3 length: 13 amino acids. Germline lookup yields CDR1 LNHDA and CDR2 SQIVND (reference sequence). CDR3 nucleotide sequence: TGTGCCAGCTCCGGGACAGGGTTATACGAGCAGTACTTC. Its protein product is CASSGTGLYEQYF.

The chain recombines TRBV5-4 with TRBJ2-1; D unclear. Germline V gene lookup returns CDR1 SGHNT and CDR2 YYREEE (reference sequence). The V and J ends lost 0 bases and 0 bases respectively, with 7 bases between them. This CDR3 has 15 amino acids. CDR3 residues: CASSLVSSSYNEQFF. As DNA, the CDR3 is TGTGCCAGCAGCTTGGTTTCTAGCTCCTACAATGAGCAGTTCTTC.

V gene TRBV5-1 combines with J gene TRBJ2-1, with D perhaps matching TRBD1 (5 bases). Germline CDR1 is SGHRS and CDR2 is YFSETQ. The CDR3 spans 18 residues. Trimming took off 2 bases at V and 4 bases at J, with 22 bases between the two ends. CDR3 amino acids: CASSFQGTPTRTYNEQFF. The CDR3 coding sequence is TGCGCCAGCAGCTTCCAGGGCACACCAACGAGAACATACAATGAGCAGTTCTTC.

The rearrangement links TRBV30 to TRBJ2-3, with D perhaps matching TRBD2 (5 bases). The V end lost 2 bases, the J end lost 1 base, and 10 bases lay between the germline ends. The germline V gene has CDR1 GTSNPN and CDR2 SVGIG (reference sequence). CDR3 length: 14 residues. The CDR3 bases are TGTGCCTGGAGTAGCGGTGCCGGCACAGATACGCAGTATTTT. Amino acids: CAWSSGAGTDTQYF.

The chain joins TRBV5-4 to TRBJ2-1, with TRBD1 matching 7 bases. Germline-derived CDR1 and CDR2 are SGHNT and YYREEE (reference sequence). V trimming: 4 bases; J trimming: 2 bases; junction bases outside the gene matches: 3. CDR3 size: 14 residues. CDR3 region: CASSLGTAYNEQFF. The CDR3 DNA reads TGTGCCAGCAGCCTCGGGACAGCCTACAATGAGCAGTTCTTC.

This chain uses TRBV11-2 with TRBJ1-2; 9 bases are a match to TRBD1. The V gene's germline CDR1 is SGHAT and CDR2 FQNNGV. The CDR3 consists of 17 residues. V lost 4 bases and J lost 6; bases outside the gene matches: 15. The DNA of the CDR3 is TGTGCCAGCAGCTACAGGGTTGGGGGACAGGGAAGAGATGGCTACACCTTC. Protein sequence: CASSYRVGGQGRDGYTF.

Comments on this clone: Other DNA sequences in this sample translate to the same CDR3. The chain has TRBV9 and TRBJ2-3; 9 bases match TRBD1. The CDR3 length is 15 residues. The J segment lost 1 base and the V segment lost 4 bases, leaving 4 bases of the junction unmatched. The germline V gene has CDR1 SGDLS and CDR2 YYNGEE. For the CDR3, the DNA is TGTGCCAGCAGCCCAAGGACAGGGGGCACAGATACGCAGTATTTT. As protein: CASSPRTGGTDTQYF.

This chain links TRBV5-1 with TRBJ2-5, with 10 positions matching TRBD1. V gave up 0 bases and J gave up 4 bases; unmatched junction bases: 6. This CDR3 spans 16 amino acids. The germline V gene has CDR1 SGHRS and CDR2 YFSETQ. Here the CDR3 reads CASSLGRQGAGETQYF. CDR3 coding DNA: TGCGCCAGCAGCTTGGGCCGACAGGGGGCAGGAGAGACCCAGTACTTC.